A single sample is the source of the 2 T cell receptor beta chains below, sequenced in a study of T cell changes during pregnancy in multiple sclerosis. TCRdb's copy holds only in-frame clones and misses some; the assay was immunoSEQ multiplex PCR. This table has around 56,000 clones, 90% appearing once. The source was peripheral blood, collected in the first trimester of pregnancy. The receptor set was obtained from a female donor in good health, enrolled as a control in a pregnancy study.

The genes are TRBV10-3 and TRBJ1-2; D call uncertain. Trimming left V 6 bases short and J 2 bases short, with 13 bases between. Germline assignment: CDR1 ENHRY and CDR2 SYGVKD. The CDR3 totals 14 residues. The CDR3 here is CAIRKERVNYGYTF. The CDR3 nucleotides read TGTGCCATCAGAAAAGAGCGGGTCAACTATGGCTACACCTTC.

The chain links TRBV19 to TRBJ1-5; D not resolved. Germline-derived CDR1 and CDR2 are LNHDA and SQIVND (reference sequence). Deletions cut 4 bases from V and 0 bases from J, with 16 bases between. The CDR3 spans 17 residues. The CDR3 DNA sequence: TGTGCCAGTAGTACCCGGGAGGGAAGCTATAGCAATCAGCCCCAGCATTTT. Protein sequence: CASSTREGSYSNQPQHF.